The source of this T cell receptor (beta chain) is a study of shared clonotypes between healthy human individuals. Overall study results and limits: Generally, naive subsets came out with larger estimated richness than memory subsets. Naive CD4 clonotype sharing across a few donors was around 5%.

This clone was recorded a few times. The target antigen is unknown. Every subset's genomic DNA went evenly onto several immunoSEQ plates. TCRdb's table, derived via immunoSEQ multiplex PCR, lists solely in-frame clones and lacks some. The repertoire holds approximately 980,000 clones, with 70% to 85% as singletons. CDR1 and CDR2 (germline): GTSNPN, SVGIG (reference sequence). V lost 5 bases to trimming and J lost 4 bases; unmatched junction nucleotides: 3. The CDR3 is made up of 12 amino acids. Material: memory CD4+ T cells sorted from blood. Subset here: CD45RA-negative fraction. The receptor was isolated from a young man in good health. V and J are TRBV30 and TRBJ1-1; 8 bases align to TRBD1. The CDR3 DNA reads TGTGCCTGGGATACAGGGGGCACTGAAGCTTTCTTT. As protein: CAWDTGGTEAFF.